The 27 T cell receptor beta chains below were found in one sample sequenced in a study of blood T cell repertoires in COVID-19. Only in-frame clones appear in the TCRdb table, and some are missing; sequencing was by immunoSEQ multiplex PCR. The sample shows under 150,000 clones, around 85% of them seen only once. Sequences were obtained from peripheral blood. These receptors were collected from a woman aged 55 to 70 with COVID-19, enrolled during active disease.

This clone has just one count. The chain has TRBV6-5 and TRBJ1-1; tentatively, D is TRBD1 (6 bases). Germline V gene sequence: CDR1 MNHEY, CDR2 SVGAGI. V was trimmed by 6 bases and J by 5 bases, leaving 13 bases between them. The CDR3 spans 13 residues. CDR3 sequence: CASSPVGATEAFF. As DNA, the CDR3 is TGTGCCAGCAGCCCCGTGGGGGCTACTGAAGCTTTCTTT.

The chain joins TRBV29-1 to TRBJ1-1, with TRBD1 identical over 10 bases. V dropped 4 bases and J dropped 5; count of bases not matched to a gene: 4. Germline CDR1 and CDR2: SQVTM and ANQGSEA. The CDR3 covers 13 residues. CDR3: CSVGQGAWTEAFF. The DNA for the CDR3 is TGCAGCGTTGGACAGGGGGCTTGGACTGAAGCTTTCTTT. Complete variable domain (other parts from reference TRBV29-1 and TRBJ1-1): SAVISQKPSRDICQRGTSLTIQCQVDSQVTMMFWYRQQPGQSLTLIATANQGSEATYESGFVIDKFPISRPNLTFSTLTVSNMSPEDSSIYLCSVGQGAWTEAFFGQGTRLTVV.

The V gene is TRBV5-6, the J gene TRBJ1-6; 7 nucleotides line up with TRBD1. This CDR3 is 15 amino acids long. CDR1 and CDR2 from the germline V gene are SGHDT and YYEEEE. The V segment lost 0 bases and the J segment 5 bases; nucleotides outside the gene matches: 2. This chain's CDR3 is CASSLATGDNSPLHF. The CDR3 DNA is TGTGCCAGCAGCTTGGCTACAGGGGATAATTCACCCCTCCACTTT.

The chain combines TRBV13 with TRBJ2-1, with 9 bases fitting TRBD2. Germline V gene lookup returns CDR1 PRHDT and CDR2 FYEKMQ (reference sequence). V lost 6 bases and J lost 2; bases outside the gene matches: 5. The CDR3 loop spans 15 amino acids. The CDR3 is CASRLSGGTYNEQFF. The CDR3 region has the DNA TGTGCCAGCAGGTTGAGCGGGGGGACCTACAATGAGCAGTTCTTC.

The J gene is TRBJ1-1, the V gene TRBV11-2; D is uncertain. The CDR3 is made up of 12 amino acids. Germline CDR1 is SGHAT and CDR2 is FQNNGV. V was clipped by 3 bases and J by 7 bases, with 9 bases between them. The CDR3 loop is CASSFGGFEAFF. The CDR3 DNA is TGTGCCAGCAGCTTCGGCGGTTTTGAAGCTTTCTTT.

The V call is TRBV5-1, the J call TRBJ1-3; 7 bases fit TRBD1. Germline CDR1 is SGHRS and CDR2 is YFSETQ. This CDR3 contains 18 residues. After removal of 4 bases from V and 6 bases from J, the junction contained 19 bases not matched to a gene. CDR3 coding DNA: TGCGCCAGCAGCCCGCGCATCCGAACAGGGGACTCGCCAAACACCATATATTTT. It encodes CASSPRIRTGDSPNTIYF.

The V call is TRBV5-1, the J call TRBJ1-1; maybe TRBD1 (6 bases). Germline V gene lookup returns CDR1 SGHRS and CDR2 YFSETQ. CDR3 length: 13 amino acids. The V end lost 3 bases, the J end lost 2 bases, and 8 bases lay between the germline ends. The CDR3 spells CASSWTENTEAFF. In DNA, the CDR3 is TGCGCCAGCAGCTGGACAGAAAACACTGAAGCTTTCTTT.

The rearrangement uses TRBV27 and TRBJ1-2; D is unclear. This CDR3 spans 13 amino acids. Trimming took off 5 bases at V and 4 bases at J, with 11 bases between the two ends. Germline V gene sequence: CDR1 MNHEY, CDR2 SMNVEV (reference sequence). The CDR3 bases are TGTGCCAGCAGTCCGGCGGGGATCTATGGCTACACCTTC. Amino acid sequence: CASSPAGIYGYTF.

The rearrangement joins TRBV2 to TRBJ1-2, with D possibly being TRBD1 (5 bases). Deletions cut 4 bases from V and 7 bases from J, with 13 bases between. The CDR3 spans 13 residues. Germline assignment: CDR1 SNHLY and CDR2 FYNNEI. This CDR3 reads CASSGAGIGGYTF. CDR3 DNA sequence: TGTGCCAGCAGTGGTGCAGGGATTGGTGGCTACACCTTC. Together with reference TRBV2 and TRBJ1-2, the CDR3 gives the full variable domain: EPEVTQTPSHQVTQMGQEVILRCVPISNHLYFYWYRQILGQKVEFLVSFYNNEISEKSEIFDDQFSVERPDGSNFTLKIRSTKLEDSAMYFCASSGAGIGGYTFGSGTRLTVV.

The V and J genes are TRBV30 and TRBJ2-5; D is uncertain. This CDR3 contains 12 residues. Trimming took off 5 bases at V and 1 base at J, with 8 bases between the two ends. Germline CDR1 GTSNPN, CDR2 SVGIG (reference sequence). CDR3 region: CAWGSLQETQYF. The CDR3, as DNA: TGTGCCTGGGGCTCCCTCCAAGAGACCCAGTACTTC.

V usage is TRBV7-3 and J usage is TRBJ1-2, with 10 bases aligning to TRBD1. CDR3 size: 14 residues. The V segment lost 4 bases and the J segment 7 bases; nucleotides outside the gene matches: 6. Germline assignment: CDR1 SGHTA and CDR2 FQGTGA. In nucleotides, the CDR3 is TGTGCCAGCAGCTCTTTGACAGGGGGCAGTGGCTACACCTTC. It translates to CASSSLTGGSGYTF. The variable domain in full, completed from reference TRBV7-3 and TRBJ1-2, reads GAGVSQTPSNKVTEKGKYVELRCDPISGHTALYWYRQSLGQGPEFLIYFQGTGAADDSGLPNDRFFAVRPEGSVSTLKIQRTERGDSAVYLCASSSLTGGSGYTFGSGTRLTVV.

The chain employs TRBV6-5 and TRBJ1-2, with D perhaps matching TRBD1 (5 bases). The V and J ends lost 2 bases and 3 bases respectively, with 13 bases between them. Germline V gene lookup returns CDR1 MNHEY and CDR2 SVGAGI. CDR3 size: 15 residues. The CDR3 spells CASSYGAGNYYGYTF. The CDR3 DNA reads TGTGCCAGCAGTTACGGGGCAGGGAATTACTATGGCTACACCTTC.

V and J are TRBV25-1 and TRBJ1-1; no clear D. Trimming pared 4 bases from V and 5 bases from J, leaving 11 bases between. Germline CDR1 and CDR2: MGHDK and SYGVNS. The CDR3 length is 13 residues. CDR3 amino acids: CASSAGRWTEAFF. The CDR3 DNA sequence: TGTGCCAGCAGTGCAGGCAGATGGACTGAAGCTTTCTTT.

V gene TRBV6-5 combines with J gene TRBJ1-6; D gene unclear. Trimming shortened V by 6 bases and J by 0 bases, and 9 bases separated the two germline ends. The CDR3 is 15 amino acids. Germline lookup yields CDR1 MNHEY and CDR2 SVGAGI. CDR3 sequence (DNA): TGTGCCAGCAGGAGGGTGAGCTCCTATAATTCACCCCTCCACTTT. Translating gives CASRRVSSYNSPLHF.

This clone has only one observation. One end of the junction fails to match germline, which may point to a read error. This sequence joins TRBV27 and TRBJ1-6; 7 positions match TRBD1. CDR3 length: 17 amino acids. Germline lookup yields CDR1 MNHEY and CDR2 SMNVEV (reference sequence). CDR3 loop: CASSPSQGKGDNSPLRF. DNA of the CDR3: TGTGCCAGCAGTCCCTCACAGGGGAAAGGAGATAATTCACCCCTCCGCTTT.

A remark on this clone: One junction end does not reproduce the germline sequence, and a read error may be involved. The chain couples TRBV19 to TRBJ1-3; 8 bases agree with TRBD1. CDR3 length equals 19 residues. The V gene's germline CDR1 is LNHDA and CDR2 SQIVND (reference sequence). The CDR3 loop reads CASSIKKGYRGSSGNTIYF. CDR3 DNA: TGTGCCAGCAGTATCAAAAAAGGATACAGGGGGTCGTCTGGAAACACCATATATTTT.

The chain links TRBV6-5 to TRBJ1-4; a weak D match, TRBD1 (6 bases). V lost 7 bases to trimming and J lost 6 bases, with 18 bases between them. Germline loops: CDR1 MNHEY, CDR2 SVGAGI. CDR3 length: 15 amino acids. The CDR3 coding sequence is TGTGCCAGCACTGGTACAGGGTTGGGTGATGAAAAACTGTTTTTT. Its translation is CASTGTGLGDEKLFF.

This sequence joins TRBV4-2 and TRBJ2-7, with unresolved D. The CDR3 length is 14 residues. Trimming stripped 2 bases from V and 2 bases from J, with 10 bases between. The V gene's germline CDR1 is LGHNA and CDR2 YNFKEQ. The CDR3 DNA reads TGTGCCAGCAGCCAAAGCACTGCAACCTACGAGCAGTACTTC. This sequence encodes CASSQSTATYEQYF.

This chain uses TRBV19 with TRBJ1-1, with 8 bases that match TRBD1. The germline V gene has CDR1 LNHDA and CDR2 SQIVND (reference sequence). The CDR3 runs 16 residues. Losses at the gene ends were 4 bases for V and 5 bases for J; bases not matched to a gene: 12. The CDR3 DNA reads TGTGCCAGTAGTACCATAGGGACAGGCTACCCAACTGAAGCTTTCTTT. The encoded protein is CASSTIGTGYPTEAFF.

This clone occurred a few times. The J gene is TRBJ2-3, the V gene TRBV12-3 or TRBV12-4; maybe TRBD2 (7 bases). The CDR3 is made up of 12 amino acids. The germline V and J ends were trimmed by 8 bases and 7 bases, with 13 bases remaining between them. CDR3 sequence: CASGGALYTQYF. As DNA, the CDR3 is TGTGCCAGCGGGGGGGCCTTATATACGCAGTATTTT.

The chain employs TRBV14 and TRBJ2-5; 7 nucleotides match TRBD2. Trimming took 1 base from V and 1 from J; bases not matched to a gene: 3. Germline V gives CDR1 SGHDN, CDR2 FVKESK. CDR3 length: 15 amino acids. In DNA, the CDR3 is TGTGCCAGCAGCCAAGCTCGGGGGGTCCAAGAGACCCAGTACTTC. It specifies CASSQARGVQETQYF.

The gene calls are TRBV19 and TRBJ2-1, with 8 bases fitting TRBD2. Germline CDR1 is LNHDA and CDR2 is SQIVND (reference sequence). Germline trimming cut 3 bases from V and 7 bases from J; bases unmatched to any gene: 8. CDR3 length: 15 residues. CDR3 loop: CASSISGAVSNEQFF. CDR3 in DNA: TGTGCCAGTAGTATTAGCGGGGCCGTTTCTAATGAGCAGTTCTTC.

This clone has just one count. The gene calls are TRBV15 and TRBJ1-6; D is ambiguous. The V and J ends lost 1 base and 6 bases respectively, with 10 bases between them. The CDR3 runs to 15 residues. Germline CDR1 is LNHNV and CDR2 is YYDKDF (reference sequence). For the CDR3, the DNA is TGTGCCACCAGCAGAGTTTGGGAGGTTAATTCACCCCTCCACTTT. This translates into CATSRVWEVNSPLHF. The entire variable domain, with the rest obtained from reference TRBV15 and TRBJ1-6, is as follows: DAMVIQNPRYQVTQFGKPVTLSCSQTLNHNVMYWYQQKSSQAPKLLFHYYDKDFNNEADTPDNFQSRRPNTSFCFLDIRSPGLGDTAMYLCATSRVWEVNSPLHFGNGTRLTVT.

The chain combines TRBV5-6 with TRBJ1-3, with 8 bases aligning to TRBD1. CDR1 is SGHDT and CDR2 is YYEEEE in the germline V gene. CDR3 size: 19 residues. V dropped 0 bases and J dropped 0; count of bases not matched to a gene: 11. The DNA for the CDR3 is TGTGCCAGCAGCTTGGCAGGGGGCGAGGCCCTTGGCTCTGGAAACACCATATATTTT. Its translation is CASSLAGGEALGSGNTIYF.

The rearrangement links TRBV7-3 to TRBJ1-1; TRBD1 might be the D (5 bases). V lost 5 bases and J lost 2, with 9 bases in between. The germline V gene encodes CDR1 SGHTA and CDR2 FQGTGA. This CDR3 contains 13 residues. CDR3 DNA sequence: TGTGCCAGCAGCGTACAGGTTAACACTGAAGCTTTCTTT. This gives the protein CASSVQVNTEAFF.

J is TRBJ1-2 and V is TRBV3-1 (or the pseudogene TRBV3-2); a possible D gene is TRBD1 (6 bases). Germline values: CDR1 LGHDT, CDR2 YNNKEL (reference sequence). The CDR3 runs to 12 residues. The ends were cut back, 3 bases at V and 7 bases at J, with 9 bases in the middle. The CDR3 coding sequence is TGTGCCAGCAGCCAGTTCAGGGGTGGCTACACCTTC. As protein: CASSQFRGGYTF.

The chain carries TRBV6-5 and TRBJ2-7, with 8 bases lining up with TRBD1. The CDR3 runs to 14 residues. Per germline, CDR1 MNHEY and CDR2 SVGAGI. V was pared by 3 bases and J by 4 bases, with 5 bases of the junction left unmatched. This chain's CDR3 is CASSYQGAYYEQYF. The DNA for the CDR3 is TGTGCCAGCAGTTATCAGGGGGCTTATTACGAGCAGTACTTC.